This T cell receptor beta chain was captured in a study of cytomegalovirus exposure and HLA in healthy donors. Whole-study results and caveats: Associated with HLA alleles at 0.05 false discovery rate in a later analysis were about 17,000 TCR beta sequences. TCR beta chain V- and J-gene trimming was linked, in a later analysis, to a missense variant in DCLRE1C. CMV antigen specificity of a few CMV-associated chains was confirmed in vitro.

Germline V gives CDR1 SNHLY, CDR2 FYNNEI. The CDR3 is 13 residues long. Trimming left V 7 bases short and J 5 bases short, with 15 bases between. PCR employed 60 Vbeta and 13 Jbeta primers. Clones were sequenced by immunoSEQ multiplex PCR, and TCRdb holds only the in-frame ones, with some missing. The sample contains 140,000 or so clones, 76% of which appear only once. Turning to this clone: Its antigen is unidentified.

Sequenced material: PBMCs. V and J are TRBV2 and TRBJ2-7; D is possibly TRBD1 (6 bases). The clonotype originates from a woman aged 35 to 49 in good health and CMV-seronegative. CDR3 DNA: TGTGCCAGCATGGGGACATATGGGAACGAGCAGTACTTC. It specifies CASMGTYGNEQYF.